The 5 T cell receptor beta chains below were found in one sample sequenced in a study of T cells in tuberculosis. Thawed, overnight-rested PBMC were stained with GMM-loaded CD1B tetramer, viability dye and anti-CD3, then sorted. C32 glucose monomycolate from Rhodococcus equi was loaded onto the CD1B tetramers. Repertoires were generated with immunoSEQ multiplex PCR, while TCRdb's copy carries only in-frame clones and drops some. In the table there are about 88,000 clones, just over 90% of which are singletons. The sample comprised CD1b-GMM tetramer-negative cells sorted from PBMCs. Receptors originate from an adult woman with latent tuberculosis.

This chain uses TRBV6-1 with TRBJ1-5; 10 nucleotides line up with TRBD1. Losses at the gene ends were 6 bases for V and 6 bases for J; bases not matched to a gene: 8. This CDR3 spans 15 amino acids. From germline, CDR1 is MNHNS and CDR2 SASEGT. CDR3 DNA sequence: TGTGCCAGCAGCCCGGACAGGGGGAAGGGTCAGCCCCAGCATTTT. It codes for CASSPDRGKGQPQHF.

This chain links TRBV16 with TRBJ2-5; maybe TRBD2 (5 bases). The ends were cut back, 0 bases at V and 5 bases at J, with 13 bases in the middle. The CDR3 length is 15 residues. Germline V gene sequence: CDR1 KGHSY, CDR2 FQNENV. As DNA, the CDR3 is TGTGCCAGCAGCCAATCTACGGGGTACGGGGAGACCCAGTACTTC. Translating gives CASSQSTGYGETQYF. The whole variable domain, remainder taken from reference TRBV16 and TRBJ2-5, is GEEVAQTPKHLVRGEGQKAKLYCAPIKGHSYVFWYQQVLKNEFKFLISFQNENVFDETGMPKERFSAKCLPNSPCSLEIQATKLEDSAVYFCASSQSTGYGETQYFGPGTRLLVL.

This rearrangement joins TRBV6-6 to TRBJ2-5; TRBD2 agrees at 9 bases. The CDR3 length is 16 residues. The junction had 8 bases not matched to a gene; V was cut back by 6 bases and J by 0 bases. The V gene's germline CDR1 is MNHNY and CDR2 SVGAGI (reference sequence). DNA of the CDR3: TGTGCCAGCAGATTCTGGGAGCGGGGGGACCAAGAGACCCAGTACTTC. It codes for CASRFWERGDQETQYF.

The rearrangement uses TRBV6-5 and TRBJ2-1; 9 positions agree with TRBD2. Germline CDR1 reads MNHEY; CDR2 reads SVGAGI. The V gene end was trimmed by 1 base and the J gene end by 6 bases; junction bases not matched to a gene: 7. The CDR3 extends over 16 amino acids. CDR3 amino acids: CASSYYAGGPLNEQFF. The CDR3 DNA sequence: TGTGCCAGCAGTTACTACGCGGGGGGGCCTCTCAATGAGCAGTTCTTC.

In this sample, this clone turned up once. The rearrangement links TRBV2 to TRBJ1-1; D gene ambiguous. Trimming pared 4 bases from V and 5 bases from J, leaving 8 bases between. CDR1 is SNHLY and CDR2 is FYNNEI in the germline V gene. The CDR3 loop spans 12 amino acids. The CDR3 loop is CASSVVLTEAFF. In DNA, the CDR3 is TGTGCCAGCAGTGTAGTCTTAACTGAAGCTTTCTTT.